The clone carrying this T cell receptor (beta chain) was seen a handful of times. The repertoire was sequenced with immunoSEQ multiplex PCR; TCRdb's copy has only in-frame clones and lacks some. The sample includes about 110,000 clones, around 84% seen only once; the top ten take about 3%. This entry is derived from a study of T cell responses to AZD1222 COVID-19 vaccine. This CDR3 spans 14 amino acids. The germline CDR1 and CDR2 sequences are SGDLS and YYNGEE. Trimming took off 4 bases at V and 4 bases at J, with 12 bases between the two ends. Sequences were derived from peripheral blood, sampled on day 0 of AZD1222 vaccination. This TCR derives from an adult in good health. V usage is TRBV9 and J usage is TRBJ1-5, with a tentative D call TRBD1 (5 bases). The CDR3 sequence: CASSPWGGNQPQHF. The CDR3 nucleotides read TGTGCCAGCAGCCCCTGGGGGGGAAATCAGCCCCAGCATTTT.